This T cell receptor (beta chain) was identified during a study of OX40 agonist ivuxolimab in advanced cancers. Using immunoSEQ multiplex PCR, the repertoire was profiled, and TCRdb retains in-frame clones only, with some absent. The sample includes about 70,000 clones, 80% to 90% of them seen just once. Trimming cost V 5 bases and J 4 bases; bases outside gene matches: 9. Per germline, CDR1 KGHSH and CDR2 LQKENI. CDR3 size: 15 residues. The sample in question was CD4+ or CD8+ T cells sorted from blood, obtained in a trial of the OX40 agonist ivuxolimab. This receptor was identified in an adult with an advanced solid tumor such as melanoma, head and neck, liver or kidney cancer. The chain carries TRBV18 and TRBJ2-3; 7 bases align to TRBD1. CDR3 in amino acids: CASSASQGRADTQYF. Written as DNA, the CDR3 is TGTGCCAGCTCAGCCTCACAGGGGAGAGCAGATACGCAGTATTTT.